A single sample gave rise to the 32 T cell receptor beta chains below, sequenced in a study of long-term antiretroviral therapy in people with HIV. The libraries were made with immunoSEQ v3.0 at survey level. Sequencing used immunoSEQ multiplex PCR; TCRdb keeps in-frame clones, though not all of them. The sample comprises about 36,000 clones, 75% to 90% of which are singletons, and around 5.8% rests with the top ten. Material: unsorted PBMCs, obtained 3.4 years after starting antiretroviral therapy. These receptors were collected from a man aged 30 to 39 with HIV.

This chain uses TRBV27 with TRBJ2-7; D could derive from TRBD1 or TRBD2 (5 bases each). This CDR3 is 14 amino acids long. V dropped 2 bases and J dropped 7 bases, with 15 bases sitting between them. CDR1 and CDR2 (germline): MNHEY, SMNVEV (reference sequence). The CDR3 region is CASSLRRGPREQYF. CDR3 coding DNA: TGTGCCAGCAGTTTAAGACGGGGACCGCGGGAGCAGTACTTC.

The table lists this clone with a count of one. The chain couples TRBV4-3 to TRBJ2-5; 10 nucleotides line up with TRBD2. Trimming cost V 5 bases and J 2 bases; bases outside gene matches: 5. CDR1 is LGHNA and CDR2 is YSLEER in the germline V gene. CDR3 length: 15 amino acids. The CDR3 region is CASSYGLAEQETQYF. The CDR3 DNA sequence: TGCGCCAGCAGCTATGGACTAGCGGAGCAAGAGACCCAGTACTTC.

Remarks on this clone: The same CDR3 can be traced to other DNA sequences in this sample. The genes are TRBV27 and TRBJ2-7, with D unclear. The CDR3 contains 14 residues. Trimming removed 0 bases from V and 0 bases from J, with 6 bases in between. CDR1 is MNHEY, CDR2 SMNVEV, per germline (reference sequence). This CDR3 is CASSLSGSSYEQYF. The CDR3 DNA is TGTGCCAGCAGTTTATCGGGAAGCTCCTACGAGCAGTACTTC.

V is TRBV6-6 and J is TRBJ2-5, with 7 positions matching TRBD1. This CDR3 comprises 13 residues. The germline V gene encodes CDR1 MNHNY and CDR2 SVGAGI (reference sequence). The V gene end was trimmed by 6 bases and the J gene end by 1 base; junction bases not matched to a gene: 2. CDR3 sequence: CASRGQPQETQYF. The CDR3 DNA is TGTGCCAGCAGGGGACAGCCCCAAGAGACCCAGTACTTC.

The sample holds a few counts of this clone. The genes are TRBV19 and TRBJ1-2; a possible D gene is TRBD1 (6 bases). Germline CDR1 is LNHDA and CDR2 is SQIVND (reference sequence). The ends were cut back, 9 bases at V and 4 bases at J, with 9 bases in the middle. This CDR3 contains 11 residues. Written as DNA, the CDR3 is TGTGCCAGCGGACAGTTCTATGGCTACACCTTC. Translated, it gives CASGQFYGYTF.

The chain couples TRBV9 to TRBJ1-1, with TRBD1 as a possible D gene (6 bases). Germline V gene lookup returns CDR1 SGDLS and CDR2 YYNGEE. The germline V and J ends were trimmed by 3 bases and 4 bases, with 13 bases remaining between them. The CDR3 runs to 14 residues. The CDR3 DNA reads as TGTGCCAGCAGCGAGGGGGGGTTGGGCACTGAAGCTTTCTTT. This codes for CASSEGGLGTEAFF.

The rearrangement uses TRBV6-1 and TRBJ2-7; 8 bases map to TRBD1. The CDR3 runs to 13 residues. Losses at the gene ends were 6 bases for V and 3 bases for J; bases not matched to a gene: 4. Per the germline V gene, CDR1 is MNHNS and CDR2 is SASEGT. The CDR3, as DNA: TGTGCCAGCAGCGTGGACAGGGTCTACGAGCAGTACTTC. Translated, it gives CASSVDRVYEQYF.

The chain couples TRBV20-1 to TRBJ2-5; possibly TRBD1 for D (6 bases). CDR3 length: 11 amino acids. V shed 4 bases and J shed 3 bases, with 6 bases lying between them. The V gene's germline CDR1 is DFQATT and CDR2 SNEGSKA (reference sequence). CDR3 bases: TGCAGTGCTACAGGGGAAGAGACCCAGTACTTC. Its translation is CSATGEETQYF.

The chain links TRBV18 to TRBJ2-7, with 12 bases aligning to TRBD2. Per germline, CDR1 KGHSH and CDR2 LQKENI. V dropped 8 bases and J dropped 3; count of bases not matched to a gene: 2. The CDR3 totals 13 residues. For the CDR3, the DNA is TGTGCCAGCCAGACTAGCGGGAGCTACGAGCAGTACTTC. It specifies CASQTSGSYEQYF.

This clone was seen a few times. The chain carries TRBV29-1 and TRBJ2-2, with 10 bases aligning to TRBD1. Germline V gene data show CDR1 as SQVTM and CDR2 as ANQGSEA. The CDR3 spans 17 residues. V lost 0 bases and J lost 4; bases outside the gene matches: 8. Here the CDR3 reads CSVEDAMGQGITGELFF. The CDR3 DNA is TGCAGCGTTGAAGATGCTATGGGACAGGGGATCACCGGGGAGCTGTTTTTT.

The chain employs TRBV10-3 and TRBJ2-3, with TRBD2 matching 10 bases. Looked up from germline, CDR1 is ENHRY and CDR2 is SYGVKD. The CDR3 covers 19 residues. J was trimmed by 6 bases and V by 0 bases; bases with no gene match: 15. The CDR3 spells CAISESSYGLAGEGDTQYF. CDR3 DNA sequence: TGTGCCATCAGTGAGTCGTCGTATGGGCTAGCGGGAGAGGGTGATACGCAGTATTTT.

Written as DNA, the CDR3 is TGTGCCACCAGCAGAGGGGAGGGGGACACAGATACGCAGTATTTT. Translation gives CATSRGEGDTDTQYF. The chain employs TRBV15 and TRBJ2-3; tentatively, D is TRBD2 (7 bases). The CDR3 length is 15 residues. Trimming cost V 1 base and J 2 bases, with 10 bases left between them. Germline CDR1 reads LNHNV; CDR2 reads YYDKDF (reference sequence).

J is TRBJ2-7 and V is TRBV9; the match to TRBD2 covers 8 bases. V was pared by 4 bases and J by 5 bases, with 8 bases of the junction left unmatched. In germline, CDR1 is SGDLS, CDR2 YYNGEE. The CDR3 has 14 amino acids. The DNA for the CDR3 is TGTGCCAGCAGCCCGGGGGGGGACCAGAACGAGCAGTACTTC. It is translated as CASSPGGDQNEQYF.

The rearrangement joins TRBV7-2 to TRBJ2-1; 7 bases agree with TRBD2. Trimming removed 5 bases from V and 0 bases from J; junction bases left unmatched: 7. Germline-derived CDR1 and CDR2 are SGHTA and FQGNSA. This CDR3 is 16 amino acids long. The CDR3 DNA is TGTGCCAGCAGCAAGTCAAGCGGGACCTCCTACAATGAGCAGTTCTTC. Translated, it gives CASSKSSGTSYNEQFF. Complete variable domain (other parts from reference TRBV7-2 and TRBJ2-1): GAGVSQSPSNKVTEKGKDVELRCDPISGHTALYWYRQSLGQGLEFLIYFQGNSAPDKSGLPSDRFSAERTGGSVSTLTIQRTQQEDSAVYLCASSKSSGTSYNEQFFGPGTRLTVL.

The V gene is TRBV10-2, the J gene TRBJ1-1; D not resolved. CDR3 length: 11 residues. Germline lookup yields CDR1 WSHSY and CDR2 SAAADI. Trimming stripped 8 bases from V and 5 bases from J, with 9 bases between. This CDR3 reads CASWGGTEAFF. CDR3 in DNA: TGCGCCAGCTGGGGTGGAACTGAAGCTTTCTTT.

This chain joins TRBV18 and TRBJ2-1; 9 bases agree with TRBD2. This CDR3 has 15 residues. From germline, CDR1 is KGHSH and CDR2 LQKENI. Losses at the gene ends were 3 bases for V and 6 bases for J; bases not matched to a gene: 6. The CDR3, as DNA: TGTGCCAGCTCACCGACTAGCGGTAACCCCAATGAGCAGTTCTTC. This codes for CASSPTSGNPNEQFF.

This sequence joins TRBV5-1 and TRBJ2-1; no clear D gene. Trimming pared 1 base from V and 0 bases from J, leaving 14 bases between. The CDR3 contains 17 residues. The germline gives CDR1 SGHRS, CDR2 YFSETQ. The DNA of the CDR3 is TGCGCCAGCAGCTTGACTTTCATCGTCAGCTCCTACAATGAGCAGTTCTTC. This translates into CASSLTFIVSSYNEQFF.

The chain couples TRBV19 to TRBJ2-2, with D perhaps matching TRBD1 or TRBD2 (5 bases each). The CDR3 contains 14 residues. Trimming cost V 5 bases and J 5 bases, with 12 bases left between them. Germline V gene sequence: CDR1 LNHDA, CDR2 SQIVND (reference sequence). The CDR3 here is CASSSGTITGELFF. The CDR3 bases are TGTGCCAGTAGTTCAGGGACGATTACCGGGGAGCTGTTTTTT.

The rearrangement uses TRBV15 and TRBJ2-1; D unclear. Germline CDR1 is LNHNV and CDR2 is YYDKDF (reference sequence). This CDR3 spans 14 amino acids. The V and J ends lost 0 bases and 7 bases respectively, with 10 bases between them. The CDR3 DNA is TGTGCCACCAGCAGAGATCAGTCTGGGAATGAGCAGTTCTTC. Encoded protein: CATSRDQSGNEQFF.

This sequence joins TRBV5-1 and TRBJ1-1, with a tentative D call TRBD1 (6 bases). The CDR3 contains 15 residues. Trimming removed 4 bases from V and 2 bases from J, with 15 bases in between. Germline V CDR1 and CDR2: SGHRS, YFSETQ. CDR3 bases: TGCGCCAGCAGCCGGACGGCAGGGGCTAACACTGAAGCTTTCTTT. It codes for CASSRTAGANTEAFF.

The CDR3 nucleotides are TGCGCCAGCAGCCAAGGGACCCGCACAACTAATGAAAAACTGTTTTTT. It encodes CASSQGTRTTNEKLFF. The J gene is TRBJ1-4, the V gene TRBV4-3; D not certain. There are 16 residues in the CDR3. The V gene lost 1 base and the J gene lost 0 bases, with 9 bases spanning the gap. Germline V gene sequence: CDR1 LGHNA, CDR2 YSLEER.

This clone came up once. V and J are TRBV5-4 and TRBJ1-4, with D tentatively TRBD1 (6 bases). Trimming shortened V by 0 bases and J by 5 bases, and 8 bases separated the two germline ends. Germline V gene data show CDR1 as SGHNT and CDR2 as YYREEE (reference sequence). CDR3 length equals 14 residues. CDR3 sequence reads: CASSLDRANEKLFF. CDR3 coding DNA: TGTGCCAGCAGCTTGGACAGGGCCAATGAAAAACTGTTTTTT. The whole variable domain, filled in from reference TRBV5-4 and TRBJ1-4, reads ETGVTQSPTHLIKTRGQQVTLRCSSQSGHNTVSWYQQALGQGPQFIFQYYREEENGRGNFPPRFSGLQFPNYSSELNVNALELDDSALYLCASSLDRANEKLFFGSGTQLSVL.

This clone was seen more than once but under ten times. The rearrangement links TRBV27 to TRBJ2-1; no reliable D call. This CDR3 has 14 amino acids. Trimming removed 1 base at V and 4 bases at J, with 8 bases between. In germline, CDR1 is MNHEY, CDR2 SMNVEV (reference sequence). In DNA, the CDR3 is TGTGCCAGCAGTTTATTTGGCGCATACAATGAGCAGTTCTTC. Its protein is CASSLFGAYNEQFF.

This clone has only one observation. The V call is TRBV15, the J call TRBJ2-7; possibly TRBD1 or TRBD2 for D (5 bases each). Looked up from germline, CDR1 is LNHNV and CDR2 is YYDKDF (reference sequence). The V and J ends lost 8 bases and 0 bases respectively, with 14 bases between them. This CDR3 has 14 amino acids. The CDR3: CATAMGESSYEQYF. The CDR3 DNA reads TGTGCCACCGCAATGGGGGAGTCCTCCTACGAGCAGTACTTC.

This sequence joins TRBV6-6 and TRBJ2-1; 8 bases are a match to TRBD2. The V segment lost 6 bases and the J segment 5 bases; nucleotides outside the gene matches: 9. Germline V gives CDR1 MNHNY, CDR2 SVGAGI (reference sequence). The CDR3 has 15 amino acids. DNA of the CDR3: TGTGCCAGCAGACAGCGGGAGTTGATCCACAATGAGCAGTTCTTC. Its translation is CASRQRELIHNEQFF.

This clone showed up just a few times. The genes are TRBV9 and TRBJ1-1, with D unresolved. CDR3 length equals 13 residues. Germline lookup yields CDR1 SGDLS and CDR2 YYNGEE. Trimming stripped 0 bases from V and 1 base from J, with 4 bases between. The CDR3 DNA reads TGTGCCAGCAGCGTAGCTGGGAACACTGAAGCTTTCTTT. It is translated as CASSVAGNTEAFF.

The chain links TRBV2 to TRBJ2-7; a weak D match, TRBD1 (7 bases). Trimming left V 4 bases short and J 7 bases short, with 14 bases between. This CDR3 spans 13 amino acids. Germline CDR1 and CDR2: SNHLY and FYNNEI. The CDR3 nucleotides read TGTGCCAGCAGTGTCAGACAGGGAGGTGAGCAGTACTTC. Its translation: CASSVRQGGEQYF.

V gene TRBV6-5 combines with J gene TRBJ2-2; unclear D gene. CDR1 and CDR2 from the germline V gene are MNHEY and SVGAGI. CDR3 size: 12 residues. V was trimmed by 7 bases and J by 2 bases, leaving 5 bases between them. The CDR3: CASKYNTGELFF. The CDR3 DNA sequence: TGTGCCAGCAAGTACAACACCGGGGAGCTGTTTTTT.

The rearrangement links TRBV11-2 to TRBJ1-1, with TRBD1 identical over 11 bases. The germline V gene encodes CDR1 SGHAT and CDR2 FQNNGV. Trimming cost V 1 base and J 6 bases; bases outside gene matches: 4. The CDR3 runs to 15 residues. CDR3 sequence reads: CASSLGTGGMPEAFF. The DNA of the CDR3 is TGTGCCAGCAGCTTAGGGACAGGGGGCATGCCTGAAGCTTTCTTT.

The chain recombines TRBV15 with TRBJ1-1, with 11 nucleotides matching TRBD1. Per germline, CDR1 LNHNV and CDR2 YYDKDF (reference sequence). The V gene end was trimmed by 7 bases and the J gene end by 6 bases; junction bases not matched to a gene: 10. This CDR3 is 15 amino acids long. CDR3 sequence reads: CATNPRDRGRAEAFF. CDR3 in DNA: TGTGCCACCAACCCCCGGGACAGGGGGAGGGCTGAAGCTTTCTTT.

The gene calls are TRBV5-4 and TRBJ2-1; TRBD2 aligns across 11 bases. Germline V lookup: CDR1 SGHNT, CDR2 YYREEE (reference sequence). V lost 7 bases, J lost 5 bases, and 5 bases stayed unmatched. The CDR3 extends over 14 amino acids. CDR3 sequence reads: CASQLAGANNEQFF. For the CDR3, the DNA is TGTGCCAGCCAACTAGCGGGAGCCAACAATGAGCAGTTCTTC. Full variable domain (missing parts from reference TRBV5-4 and TRBJ2-1): ETGVTQSPTHLIKTRGQQVTLRCSSQSGHNTVSWYQQALGQGPQFIFQYYREEENGRGNFPPRFSGLQFPNYSSELNVNALELDDSALYLCASQLAGANNEQFFGPGTRLTVL.

The V gene is TRBV7-2, the J gene TRBJ2-5; 9 bases line up with TRBD2. The CDR3 consists of 16 residues. Trimming at V came to 1 base and at J to 5 bases, leaving 8 bases not matched to a gene. From germline, CDR1 is SGHTA and CDR2 FQGNSA. For the CDR3, the DNA is TGTGCCAGCAGCTTAGTGCTAGCGGGATCTCGGGAGACCCAGTACTTC. It is translated as CASSLVLAGSRETQYF. The variable domain in full, completed from reference TRBV7-2 and TRBJ2-5, reads GAGVSQSPSNKVTEKGKDVELRCDPISGHTALYWYRQSLGQGLEFLIYFQGNSAPDKSGLPSDRFSAERTGGSVSTLTIQRTQQEDSAVYLCASSLVLAGSRETQYFGPGTRLLVL.